The present T cell receptor beta chain was sequenced within a study of cytomegalovirus exposure and HLA in healthy donors. Study as a whole: Early release data held 75 million to 100 million unique TCRs from HLA-typed donors.

About this clone itself: The antigen is undetermined.

Study-level findings and limits: There were several of the most significant clusters that appeared linked to common viral pathogens in a later analysis.

A multiplex PCR was run with 60 Vbeta primers and 13 Jbeta primers. Here immunoSEQ multiplex PCR was the method, and the copy in TCRdb shows in-frame clones only, minus some. The sample lists about 230,000 clones; more than 75% were seen once. The germline V gene has CDR1 GTSNPN and CDR2 SVGIG (reference sequence). This CDR3 has 12 amino acids. Trimming took off 2 bases at V and 2 bases at J, with 4 bases between the two ends. The sequence derives from a girl aged 2-10 years in good health and CMV-seronegative. This chain uses TRBV30 with TRBJ1-3, with no clear D. The sequenced sample was PBMCs. CDR3 in amino acids: CAWSSAGNTIYF. DNA of the CDR3: TGTGCCTGGAGTAGCGCTGGAAACACCATATATTTT.